The next 4 T cell receptor beta chains were all read from a single sample in a study of neurological immune-mediated disorders. Described time point: longitudinal time-point 3. TCRdb redid the calling of the 5' RACE reads with MiXCR, one entry per CDR3 protein. Of about 99,000 distinct CDR3 sequences listed, 10% to 11% are singletons. The specimen sequenced was PBMCs. The receptors derive from a female donor with HTLV-1-associated myelopathy (HAM/TSP).

This clonotype was seen repeatedly, ten times or more. The V call is TRBV12-3 or TRBV12-4, the J call TRBJ1-2; D is unclear. V lost 5 bases to trimming and J lost 8 bases, with 15 bases between them. The CDR3 spans 13 residues. CDR3 nucleotides: TGTGCCAGCAGTCCTCCTCGCGCCGGAGGCTACACCTTC. Amino acid sequence: CASSPPRAGGYTF.

There are many counts of this clonotype. This chain uses TRBV5-1 with TRBJ2-5; 12 bases match TRBD2. CDR1 SGHRS and CDR2 YFSETQ come from the germline V gene. This CDR3 contains 14 residues. V lost 6 bases, J lost 3 bases, and 3 bases stayed unmatched. CDR3 in DNA: TGCGCCAGCACCCGGACTAGCGGGGAAGAGACCCAGTACTTC. Its translation is CASTRTSGEETQYF.

J is TRBJ2-7 and V is TRBV5-1, with 8 bases identical to TRBD1. CDR1 and CDR2 from the germline V gene are SGHRS and YFSETQ. The ends lost 0 bases at V and 3 bases at J; junction bases unmatched: 5. CDR3 length: 15 residues. The CDR3 DNA follows: TGCGCCAGCAGCTTGGGACAGGGGTTAATCTACGAGCAGTACTTC. Its translation is CASSLGQGLIYEQYF. Full variable domain (outside the CDR3, taken from reference TRBV5-1 and TRBJ2-7): KAGVTQTPRYLIKTRGQQVTLSCSPISGHRSVSWYQQTPGQGLQFLFEYFSETQRNKGNFPGRFSGRQFSNSRSEMNVSTLELGDSALYLCASSLGQGLIYEQYFGPGTRLTVT.

This clonotype was recorded many times. The V and J genes are TRBV20-1 and TRBJ2-7; TRBD2 aligns across 7 bases. CDR1 and CDR2 from the germline V gene are DFQATT and SNEGSKA (reference sequence). Germline trimming cut 6 bases from V and 3 bases from J; bases unmatched to any gene: 14. This CDR3 spans 15 amino acids. The CDR3 is CSARGRQGGLYEQYF. CDR3 DNA: TGCAGTGCCCGGGGGAGGCAGGGAGGGCTCTACGAGCAGTACTTC.